The clone carrying this T cell receptor beta chain was seen only once. What it binds is unknown. These data originate in a study of shared clonotypes between healthy human individuals. Study-level information: Donors consisted of two women and three men between 18 and 49. Study results and limitations: Non-shared clonotypes had lower generation probabilities than clonotypes shared by all four sorted-subset donors.

Trimming cost V 0 bases and J 6 bases, with 9 bases left between them. The CDR3 covers 13 residues. Germline values: CDR1 SGHDN, CDR2 FVKESK. Naive CD8 cells lacked CD45RO and underwent positive selection for CCR7, leaving out terminally differentiated effector memory CD45RA+ cells. Among the donors, all were Caucasian adults who lived in Nashville, Tennessee. Execution of the assay was at deep level. TCRdb keeps only in-frame clones here, not all; method: immunoSEQ multiplex PCR. The sample shows 700,000 to 950,000 clones, just over 95% of them seen only once. V usage is TRBV14 and J usage is TRBJ2-7, with unresolved D. This receptor was identified in a man aged 25-45 years in good health. The sequenced sample was naive CD8+ T cells sorted from blood. The CDR3 DNA reads TGTGCCAGCAGCCAAGATCGAACTCCCGAGCAGTACTTC. Its translation is CASSQDRTPEQYF.